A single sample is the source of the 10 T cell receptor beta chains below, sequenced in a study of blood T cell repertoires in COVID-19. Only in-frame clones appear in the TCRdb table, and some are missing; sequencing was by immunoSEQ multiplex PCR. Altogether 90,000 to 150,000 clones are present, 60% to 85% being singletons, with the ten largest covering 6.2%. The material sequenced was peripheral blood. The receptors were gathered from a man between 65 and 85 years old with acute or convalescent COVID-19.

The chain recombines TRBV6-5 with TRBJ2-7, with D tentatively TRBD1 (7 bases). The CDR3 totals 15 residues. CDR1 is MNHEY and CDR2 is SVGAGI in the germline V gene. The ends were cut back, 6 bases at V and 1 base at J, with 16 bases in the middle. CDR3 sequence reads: CASSLQGRFSYEQYF. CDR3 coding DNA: TGTGCCAGCAGCTTACAGGGGAGGTTTTCCTACGAGCAGTACTTC.

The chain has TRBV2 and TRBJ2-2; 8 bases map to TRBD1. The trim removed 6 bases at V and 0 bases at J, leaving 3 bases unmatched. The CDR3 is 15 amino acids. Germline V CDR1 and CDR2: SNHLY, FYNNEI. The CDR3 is CASRTGQANTGELFF. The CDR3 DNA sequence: TGTGCCAGCAGAACGGGACAGGCGAACACCGGGGAGCTGTTTTTT.

The CDR3 coding sequence is TGTGCCAGCAGCCATAACAGAGCCTACGAGCAGTACTTC. Translated: CASSHNRAYEQYF. V and J are TRBV3-1 (or the pseudogene TRBV3-2) and TRBJ2-7; no clear D. Trimming stripped 3 bases from V and 2 bases from J, with 8 bases between. From germline, CDR1 is LGHDT and CDR2 YNNKEL (reference sequence). This CDR3 has 13 amino acids.

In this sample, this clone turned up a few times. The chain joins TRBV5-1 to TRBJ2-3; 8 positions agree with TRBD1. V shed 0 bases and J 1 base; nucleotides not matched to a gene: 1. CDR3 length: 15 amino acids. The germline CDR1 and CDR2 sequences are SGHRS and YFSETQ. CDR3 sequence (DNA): TGCGCCAGCAGCTTGGAGGGACAGGGCACAGATACGCAGTATTTT. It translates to CASSLEGQGTDTQYF.

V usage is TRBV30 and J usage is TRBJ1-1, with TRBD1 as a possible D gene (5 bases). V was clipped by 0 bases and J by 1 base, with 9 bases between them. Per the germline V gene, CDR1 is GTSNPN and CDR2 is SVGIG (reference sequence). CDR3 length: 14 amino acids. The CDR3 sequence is CAWSVSQGNTEAFF. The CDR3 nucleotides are TGTGCCTGGAGTGTATCCCAGGGGAACACTGAAGCTTTCTTT.

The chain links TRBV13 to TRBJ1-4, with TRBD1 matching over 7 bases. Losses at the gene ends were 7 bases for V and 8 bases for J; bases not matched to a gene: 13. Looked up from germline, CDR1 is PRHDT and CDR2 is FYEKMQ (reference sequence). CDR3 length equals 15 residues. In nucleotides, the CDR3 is TGTGCCAGCACCGAGCGAGGGGGCTTGGGAGAAAAACTGTTTTTT. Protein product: CASTERGGLGEKLFF. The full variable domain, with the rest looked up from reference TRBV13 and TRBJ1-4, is AAGVIQSPRHLIKEKRETATLKCYPIPRHDTVYWYQQGPGQDPQFLISFYEKMQSDKGSIPDRFSAQQFSDYHSELNMSSLELGDSALYFCASTERGGLGEKLFFGSGTQLSVL.

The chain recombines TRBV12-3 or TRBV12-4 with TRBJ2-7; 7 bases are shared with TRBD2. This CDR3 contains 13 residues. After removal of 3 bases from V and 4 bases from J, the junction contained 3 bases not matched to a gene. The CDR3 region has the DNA TGTGCCAGCAGTTTGGGACTAACATACGAGCAGTACTTC. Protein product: CASSLGLTYEQYF.

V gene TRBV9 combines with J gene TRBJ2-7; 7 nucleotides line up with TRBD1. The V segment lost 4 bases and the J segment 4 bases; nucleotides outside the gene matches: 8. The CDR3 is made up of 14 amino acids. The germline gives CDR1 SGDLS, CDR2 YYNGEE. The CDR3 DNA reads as TGTGCCAGCAGCCCCCAACAGGGGCGGTACGAGCAGTACTTC. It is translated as CASSPQQGRYEQYF.

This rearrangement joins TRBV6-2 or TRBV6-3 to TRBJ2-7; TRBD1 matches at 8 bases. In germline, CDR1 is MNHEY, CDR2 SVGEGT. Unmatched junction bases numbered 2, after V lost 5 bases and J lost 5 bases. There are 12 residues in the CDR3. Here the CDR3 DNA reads TGTGCCAGCAGTACGGACAGGGACGAGCAGTACTTC. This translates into CASSTDRDEQYF.

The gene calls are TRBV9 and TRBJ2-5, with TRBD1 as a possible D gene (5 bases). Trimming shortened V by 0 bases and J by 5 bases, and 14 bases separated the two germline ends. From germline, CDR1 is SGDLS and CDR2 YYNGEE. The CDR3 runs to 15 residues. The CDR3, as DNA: TGTGCCAGCAGCGTAGAGGGCAGGGCCTGGGAGACCCAGTACTTC. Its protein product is CASSVEGRAWETQYF.